The 17 T cell receptor beta chains listed next were all sequenced from one sample in a study of cytomegalovirus exposure and HLA in healthy donors. Primers for the PCR totalled 60 Vbeta and 13 Jbeta. Repertoires were generated with immunoSEQ multiplex PCR, while TCRdb's copy carries only in-frame clones and drops some. The sample lists approximately 180,000 clones; more than 60% were seen once. The sample consisted of PBMCs. Every receptor here comes from a human donor in good health.

This clone was picked up a small number of times. V and J are TRBV28 and TRBJ1-4, with 7 bases fitting TRBD1. From germline, CDR1 is MDHEN and CDR2 SYDVKM. V was pared by 5 bases and J by 6 bases, with 6 bases of the junction left unmatched. This CDR3 is 14 amino acids long. In DNA form, the CDR3 reads TGTGCCAGCAGTCCCACAGGGGACGATGAAAAACTGTTTTTT. Translation: CASSPTGDDEKLFF.

The chain is built from TRBV30 and TRBJ1-5; D possibly corresponds to TRBD1 (5 bases). Germline V gives CDR1 GTSNPN, CDR2 SVGIG (reference sequence). Trimming cost V 4 bases and J 0 bases, with 7 bases left between them. This CDR3 spans 13 amino acids. The DNA for the CDR3 is TGTGCCTGGACCAGGGATAGCAATCAGCCCCAGCATTTT. Translation gives CAWTRDSNQPQHF.

The V and J genes are TRBV9 and TRBJ1-2; the D is unclear. The V gene's germline CDR1 is SGDLS and CDR2 YYNGEE. The CDR3 extends over 13 amino acids. The V end was cut by 3 bases, the J end by 5 bases, with 11 bases between. CDR3 amino acids: CASSGENFYGYTF. The CDR3 bases are TGTGCCAGCAGCGGGGAGAATTTTTATGGCTACACCTTC.

V gene TRBV11-2 combines with J gene TRBJ1-1; a possible D gene is TRBD1 (5 bases). The germline CDR1 and CDR2 sequences are SGHAT and FQNNGV. V was clipped by 0 bases and J by 5 bases, with 22 bases between them. The CDR3 sequence is 18 residues long. DNA for the CDR3: TGTGCCAGCAGCTTAGATCCTGGGACGGACGAACGGGAGACTGAAGCTTTCTTT. It translates to CASSLDPGTDERETEAFF.

The chain is built from TRBV7-9 and TRBJ1-4; no clear D. Germline V gene data show CDR1 as SEHNR and CDR2 as FQNEAQ (reference sequence). The V gene lost 2 bases and the J gene lost 3 bases, with 7 bases spanning the gap. The CDR3 spans 14 residues. The CDR3, as DNA: TGTGCCAGCAGCTTATCCTTCCCTAATGAAAAACTGTTTTTT. Amino acids: CASSLSFPNEKLFF.

J is TRBJ1-1 and V is TRBV7-2; 7 nucleotides agree with TRBD1. Germline V gene lookup returns CDR1 SGHTA and CDR2 FQGNSA. The trim removed 1 base at V and 5 bases at J, leaving 7 bases unmatched. The CDR3 is made up of 15 amino acids. CDR3 residues: CASSLGQGRGTEAFF. The CDR3 nucleotides read TGTGCCAGCAGCTTAGGACAGGGTCGGGGGACTGAAGCTTTCTTT.

This clone has just a few counts. The V and J genes are TRBV6-5 and TRBJ2-5; a possible D gene is TRBD2 (5 bases). V gave up 8 bases and J gave up 0 bases, with 16 bases separating them. Germline V gives CDR1 MNHEY, CDR2 SVGAGI. This CDR3 contains 15 residues. The CDR3 nucleotides are TGTGCCAGCGCCGGGGTCTCCGGGGACCAAGAGACCCAGTACTTC. This codes for CASAGVSGDQETQYF.

The table lists this clone with a few counts. This chain connects TRBV11-2 to TRBJ2-3; tentative D call: TRBD1 (5 bases). Germline loops: CDR1 SGHAT, CDR2 FQNNGV. Trimming stripped 7 bases from V and 4 bases from J, with 15 bases between. The CDR3 is made up of 14 amino acids. CDR3 DNA: TGTGCCAGCAATTTAGGTGGGGCGGCAGATACGCAGTATTTT. It translates to CASNLGGAADTQYF.

The V and J genes are TRBV7-8 and TRBJ2-2; D is unclear. With 6 bases removed from V and 5 bases from J, the gap between germline ends came to 19 bases. The CDR3 totals 16 residues. The germline gives CDR1 SGHVS, CDR2 FQNEAQ. The CDR3 DNA is TGTGCCAGCAGACGTCACCATATTGGAGAAACCGGGGAGCTGTTTTTT. Amino acid sequence: CASRRHHIGETGELFF. The complete variable domain, with remaining parts taken from reference TRBV7-8 and TRBJ2-2, reads GAGVSQSPRYKVAKRGQDVALRCDPISGHVSLFWYQQALGQGPEFLTYFQNEAQLDKSGLPSDRFFAERPEGSVSTLKIQRTQQEDSAVYLCASRRHHIGETGELFFGEGSRLTVL.

The rearrangement joins TRBV7-9 to TRBJ1-6; D may be TRBD1 (5 bases). The germline gives CDR1 SEHNR, CDR2 FQNEAQ (reference sequence). CDR3 length: 15 amino acids. V gave up 1 base and J gave up 5 bases, with 9 bases separating them. The CDR3 DNA reads TGTGCCAGCAGCTTAGGAACAGGACATAATTCACCCCTCCACTTT. Its translation is CASSLGTGHNSPLHF.

The chain uses TRBV12-5 and TRBJ1-1, with 8 bases aligning to TRBD1. V dropped 4 bases and J dropped 5; count of bases not matched to a gene: 12. The CDR3 loop spans 16 amino acids. In germline, CDR1 is LGHNT, CDR2 FRNRAP. The CDR3 loop reads CASGWGPTGGGTEAFF. DNA of the CDR3: TGTGCTAGTGGTTGGGGCCCAACAGGGGGAGGGACTGAAGCTTTCTTT.

A remark on this clone: One end of the junction varies from germline; a read error may be responsible. J is TRBJ1-5 and V is TRBV6-1; no reliable D call. The CDR3 runs to 13 residues. Germline lookup yields CDR1 MNHNS and CDR2 SASEGT. This CDR3 reads CASTELPNRPQHF. DNA for the CDR3: TGTGCCAGCACCGAACTACCTAATCGGCCCCAGCATTTT.

The V and J genes are TRBV2 and TRBJ2-7; D gene uncertain. In germline, CDR1 is SNHLY, CDR2 FYNNEI. Trimming removed 6 bases at V and 2 bases at J, with 14 bases between. The CDR3 totals 14 residues. CDR3: CASRETRTPYEQYF. The CDR3 nucleotides read TGTGCCAGCAGGGAGACCCGTACCCCCTACGAGCAGTACTTC.

The rearrangement links TRBV5-6 to TRBJ1-1; tentative D call: TRBD1 (5 bases). V was clipped by 4 bases and J by 5 bases, with 27 bases between them. Per the germline V gene, CDR1 is SGHDT and CDR2 is YYEEEE. This CDR3 region has 18 residues. DNA for the CDR3: TGTGCCAGCAGCCGGGACGGTTTAACTTGGGGCGGGAAAACTGAAGCTTTCTTT. It specifies CASSRDGLTWGGKTEAFF.

This clone turned up a few times. A junction boundary mismatches the germline segment, possibly from a read error. The chain links TRBV7-7 to TRBJ2-1; D is unclear. Germline CDR1 is SSHAT and CDR2 is FNYEAQ (reference sequence). The CDR3 contains 13 residues. This CDR3 reads CASSQGGYNEQFF. As DNA, the CDR3 is TGTGCTAGCAGCCAAGGCGGATACAATGAGCAGTTCTTC.

The chain is built from TRBV6-5 and TRBJ1-2, with D possibly being TRBD1 (6 bases). The germline CDR1 and CDR2 sequences are MNHEY and SVGAGI. This CDR3 has 15 amino acids. V lost 5 bases and J lost 6, with 19 bases in between. This CDR3 is CASSRTYRVPHGYTF. The CDR3 DNA follows: TGTGCCAGCAGTAGGACCTACAGGGTACCCCATGGCTACACCTTC.

The rearrangement uses TRBV7-9 and TRBJ2-7; TRBD2 agrees at 7 bases. In germline, CDR1 is SEHNR, CDR2 FQNEAQ (reference sequence). This CDR3 contains 13 residues. V was pared by 4 bases and J by 5 bases, with 5 bases of the junction left unmatched. The CDR3 coding sequence is TGTGCCAGCAGCTGGGAGGGAACGGACGAGCAGTACTTC. Residues: CASSWEGTDEQYF.